Listed below are T cell receptor beta chains from one sample, sequenced in a study of cytomegalovirus exposure and HLA in healthy donors. Only in-frame clones appear in the TCRdb table, and some are missing; sequencing was by immunoSEQ multiplex PCR. Of fewer than 60,000 clones in the sample, 85% to 95% were seen once. Sequencing used PBMCs. The receptors shown here come from a woman between 18 and 30 years old in good health and CMV-seropositive. The CDR3 runs from the conserved cysteine through the conserved F or W. D genes are given only for firm matches. The size of a clone is reported for some rows only, either as once, few or many, or as a class for expanded clones.

v_gene: TRBV9
d_gene: -
abundance: -
j_gene: TRBJ2-1
CDR3nt: TGTGCCAGCAGCGTGGACAGCTACAATGAGCAGTTCTTC
CDR3aa: CASSVDSYNEQFF

v_gene: TRBV7-6
d_gene: TRBD2
abundance: -
j_gene: TRBJ2-1
CDR3nt: TGTGCCAGCAGCCCCCCCGGACTAGAGAACAATGAGCAGTTCTTC
CDR3aa: CASSPPGLENNEQFF

v_gene: TRBV6-5
d_gene: -
abundance: -
j_gene: TRBJ1-2
CDR3nt: TGTGCCAGCAGGCCTTTTAAAGGGACTACCTATGGCTACACCTTC
CDR3aa: CASRPFKGTTYGYTF

v_gene: TRBV27
d_gene: TRBD1
abundance: -
j_gene: TRBJ1-2
CDR3nt: TGTGCCAGCAGTCTTTGGGCAGGGGGATCATATGGCTACACCTTC
CDR3aa: CASSLWAGGSYGYTF

v_gene: TRBV4-3
d_gene: -
abundance: -
j_gene: TRBJ1-5
CDR3nt: TGCGCCAGCAGCCAAGAAGGAGAACAGCCCCAGCATTTT
CDR3aa: CASSQEGEQPQHF

v_gene: TRBV7-9
d_gene: -
abundance: once
j_gene: TRBJ1-2
CDR3nt: TGTGCCAGCGCCACGGGGGGGCCCTACTATGGCTACACCTTC
CDR3aa: CASATGGPYYGYTF

v_gene: TRBV28
d_gene: TRBD1
abundance: -
j_gene: TRBJ1-5
CDR3nt: TGTGCCAGCCTGAAACAGGGGTGGCAGCCCCAGCATTTT
CDR3aa: CASLKQGWQPQHF

v_gene: TRBV5-4
d_gene: TRBD2
abundance: -
j_gene: TRBJ2-2
CDR3nt: TGTGCCAGCAGCTTGGCGGGACTAGAGATCACCGGGGAGCTGTTTTTT
CDR3aa: CASSLAGLEITGELFF

v_gene: TRBV28
d_gene: TRBD2
abundance: -
j_gene: TRBJ2-3
CDR3nt: TGTGCCAGCAGTAGACTAGCGGGGGGGCTTCGCACAGATACGCAGTATTTT
CDR3aa: CASSRLAGGLRTDTQYF

v_gene: TRBV7-9
d_gene: TRBD1
abundance: -
j_gene: TRBJ1-1
CDR3nt: TGTGCCAGCAGCAAAACAGGGGGCGGTCCAGGTGAAGCTTTCTTT
CDR3aa: CASSKTGGGPGEAFF

v_gene: TRBV11-2
d_gene: -
abundance: once
j_gene: TRBJ1-2
CDR3nt: TGTGCCAGCAGCCCAAGACAGGAGGTGTATGGCTACACCTTC
CDR3aa: CASSPRQEVYGYTF

v_gene: TRBV6-5
d_gene: TRBD1
abundance: -
j_gene: TRBJ1-5
CDR3nt: TGTGCCAGCAGTTCCTCGCGACAGGGGGCTTTACCCCAGCATTTT
CDR3aa: CASSSSRQGALPQHF

v_gene: TRBV29-1
d_gene: -
abundance: -
j_gene: TRBJ1-1
CDR3nt: TGCAGCGTGCAACACGGGACATCGGGGAACACTGAAGCTTTCTTT
CDR3aa: CSVQHGTSGNTEAFF

v_gene: TRBV14
d_gene: -
abundance: -
j_gene: TRBJ1-5
CDR3nt: TGTGCCAGCAGCCAAGTACGAGGGATGTATAGCAATCAGCCCCAGCATTTT
CDR3aa: CASSQVRGMYSNQPQHF

v_gene: TRBV5-6
d_gene: TRBD2
abundance: -
j_gene: TRBJ2-7
CDR3nt: TGTGCCAGCAGCGGTCTAGCGGCGGGGGGTCCCTACGAGCAGTACTTC
CDR3aa: CASSGLAAGGPYEQYF

v_gene: TRBV2
d_gene: -
abundance: few
j_gene: TRBJ2-7
CDR3nt: TGTGCCAGCAGTGTCATTTCGGTATACGAGCAGTACTTC
CDR3aa: CASSVISVYEQYF

v_gene: TRBV25-1
d_gene: TRBD1
abundance: once
j_gene: TRBJ1-5
CDR3nt: TGTGCCAGCAGTGAATCCGGGACAGGGAGGAGCAATCAGCCCCAGCATTTT
CDR3aa: CASSESGTGRSNQPQHF

v_gene: TRBV11-2
d_gene: TRBD1
abundance: -
j_gene: TRBJ2-3
CDR3nt: TGTGCCAGCAGCTTCCAGACAGGGTCAAGCACAGATACGCAGTATTTT
CDR3aa: CASSFQTGSSTDTQYF

v_gene: TRBV7-8
d_gene: -
abundance: -
j_gene: TRBJ2-3
CDR3nt: TGTGCCAGCAGCCCGGGGGACTTTAGCTATCCAGATACGCAGTATTTT
CDR3aa: CASSPGDFSYPDTQYF